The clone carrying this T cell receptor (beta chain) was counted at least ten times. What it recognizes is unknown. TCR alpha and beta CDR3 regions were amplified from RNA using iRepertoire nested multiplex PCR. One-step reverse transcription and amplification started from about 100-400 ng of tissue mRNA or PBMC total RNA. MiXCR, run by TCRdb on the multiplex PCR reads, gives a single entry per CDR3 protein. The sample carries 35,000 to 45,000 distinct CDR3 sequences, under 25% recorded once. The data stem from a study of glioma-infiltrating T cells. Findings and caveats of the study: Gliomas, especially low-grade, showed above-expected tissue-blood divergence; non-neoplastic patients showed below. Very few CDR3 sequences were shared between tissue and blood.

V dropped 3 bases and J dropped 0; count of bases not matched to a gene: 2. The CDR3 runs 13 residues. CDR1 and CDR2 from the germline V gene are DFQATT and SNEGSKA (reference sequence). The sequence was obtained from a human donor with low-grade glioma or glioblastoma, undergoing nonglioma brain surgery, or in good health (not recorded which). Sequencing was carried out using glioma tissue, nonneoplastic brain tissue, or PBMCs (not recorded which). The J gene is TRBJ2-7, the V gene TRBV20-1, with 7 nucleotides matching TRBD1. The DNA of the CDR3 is TGCAGTGCTAGGGGGACAGCCTCCTACGAGCAGTACTTC. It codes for CSARGTASYEQYF.